This T cell receptor beta chain was identified in a study of blood T cell repertoires in COVID-19. The germline V gene encodes CDR1 SNHLY and CDR2 FYNNEI. The CDR3 spans 13 residues. V lost 6 bases to trimming and J lost 5 bases, with 13 bases between them. TCRdb's table, derived via immunoSEQ multiplex PCR, lists solely in-frame clones and lacks some. This table has roughly 500,000 clones, about 88% appearing once. Recovery meant two consecutive negative NP/OP PCR tests, professional clearance, or resolved symptoms. The receptor was derived from an older woman who had recovered from COVID-19. V gene TRBV2 combines with J gene TRBJ1-1, with a possible D match to TRBD1 (6 bases). Sample: PBMCs or T cells enriched from blood (not recorded which). The CDR3 DNA is TGTGCCAGCAGAAACAGGGATCAGACTGAAGCTTTCTTT. Protein: CASRNRDQTEAFF. Using reference TRBV2 and TRBJ1-1 for the parts outside the CDR3, the full variable domain is EPEVTQTPSHQVTQMGQEVILRCVPISNHLYFYWYRQILGQKVEFLVSFYNNEISEKSEIFDDQFSVERPDGSNFTLKIRSTKLEDSAMYFCASRNRDQTEAFFGQGTRLTVV.